This T cell receptor beta chain was found in a study of cytomegalovirus exposure and HLA in healthy donors. Overall study context: A data release that came early held about 89 million unique TCRs from HLA-typed donors.

CDR3 size: 14 residues. Germline loops: CDR1 SGHTA, CDR2 FQGNSA. V lost 1 base, J lost 11 bases, and 15 bases lay in between. The PCR contained 60 Vbeta and 13 Jbeta primers. Data came from immunoSEQ multiplex PCR; TCRdb stores just in-frame clones and leaves some out. The repertoire has roughly 200,000 clones, 80% to 85% of them found once; the top ten carry 2.5% to 3.5%. The TCR was taken from a woman in her 40s in good health and CMV-seronegative. The V and J genes are TRBV7-2 and TRBJ2-1; a weak D match, TRBD1 (5 bases). Sequenced material: PBMCs. The CDR3 loop is CASSLGTTGTKQFF. Written as DNA, the CDR3 is TGTGCCAGCAGCTTAGGGACAACGGGTACGAAGCAGTTCTTC.